The 27 T cell receptor beta chains in this list originate from one sample, sequenced in a study of beta chain features in type 1 diabetes. The entirety of the isolated RNA underwent reverse transcription, so expressed TCRB transcripts were sequenced. Produced via immunoSEQ multiplex PCR; TCRdb's table is partial and in-frame only. This table has a few hundred thousand clones, 25% to 30% appearing once. The sequencing input was central memory CD4+ T cells from blood. The receptors were gathered from a man aged 30 to 39 in good health.

In its sample, this clone was seen a few times. The gene calls are TRBV10-3 and TRBJ2-5, with 7 bases fitting TRBD1. Germline loops: CDR1 ENHRY, CDR2 SYGVKD. The CDR3 is made up of 13 amino acids. The trim removed 7 bases at V and 5 bases at J, leaving 7 bases unmatched. CDR3 amino acids: CAINRGTEETQYF. CDR3 in DNA: TGTGCCATCAACAGGGGAACAGAGGAGACCCAGTACTTC.

V and J are TRBV5-6 and TRBJ2-7; D not certain. Deletions cut 1 base from V and 5 bases from J, with 4 bases between. The CDR3 sequence is 11 residues long. CDR1 is SGHDT and CDR2 is YYEEEE in the germline V gene. The DNA of the CDR3 is TGTGCCAGCAGCTTGAATCACGAGCAGTACTTC. Encoded protein: CASSLNHEQYF.

In its sample, this clone was seen a few times. This chain connects TRBV6-5 to TRBJ2-5, with D possibly being TRBD2 (7 bases). Trimming cost V 0 bases and J 5 bases, with 13 bases left between them. The germline CDR1 and CDR2 sequences are MNHEY and SVGAGI. The CDR3 is made up of 15 amino acids. Here the CDR3 reads CASSYSGGPGETQYF. DNA for the CDR3: TGTGCCAGCAGTTACTCGGGGGGGCCCGGGGAGACCCAGTACTTC.

This clone has just a few counts. The rearrangement uses TRBV27 and TRBJ2-5; TRBD2 might be the D (6 bases). Trimming removed 5 bases from V and 3 bases from J, with 10 bases in between. The CDR3 runs to 13 residues. Per the germline V gene, CDR1 is MNHEY and CDR2 is SMNVEV (reference sequence). The CDR3 is CASSPDYEETQYF. The CDR3 bases are TGTGCCAGCAGTCCGGACTATGAAGAGACCCAGTACTTC.

This clone was seen a handful of times. The chain is built from TRBV13 and TRBJ2-1; D unclear. V lost 5 bases and J 5 bases, leaving 13 bases between the germline ends. Germline CDR1 is PRHDT and CDR2 is FYEKMQ (reference sequence). The CDR3 has 14 residues. The CDR3 coding sequence is TGTGCCAGCAGCCCGCGACTCATCCACAATGAGCAGTTCTTC. Amino acids: CASSPRLIHNEQFF.

The CDR3 DNA reads TGTGCCAGCAGCCCGACCGGCCGCACAGATACGCAGTATTTT. Its translation is CASSPTGRTDTQYF. The chain carries TRBV11-2 and TRBJ2-3, with D unclear. Trimming stripped 5 bases from V and 1 base from J, with 10 bases between. Looked up from germline, CDR1 is SGHAT and CDR2 is FQNNGV. There are 14 residues in the CDR3.

The chain joins TRBV30 to TRBJ2-5, with TRBD2 matching 11 bases. V was pared by 3 bases and J by 0 bases, with 3 bases of the junction left unmatched. From germline, CDR1 is GTSNPN and CDR2 SVGIG (reference sequence). The CDR3 runs to 15 residues. The CDR3 coding sequence is TGTGCCTGGAGACCGGGACTAGCGGACCAAGAGACCCAGTACTTC. Translation: CAWRPGLADQETQYF.

The gene calls are TRBV7-2 and TRBJ2-3; TRBD2 matches 11 bases. This CDR3 is 17 amino acids long. Germline loops: CDR1 SGHTA, CDR2 FQGNSA. Trimming removed 5 bases from V and 2 bases from J; junction bases left unmatched: 9. The CDR3, as DNA: TGTGCCAGCAGCATTCCGGGACTAGCGGAATACACAGATACGCAGTATTTT. Protein: CASSIPGLAEYTDTQYF.

The chain couples TRBV29-1 to TRBJ2-3; D is possibly TRBD2 (5 bases). Germline V CDR1 and CDR2: SQVTM, ANQGSEA. Trimming took off 7 bases at V and 6 bases at J, with 23 bases between the two ends. The CDR3 sequence is 15 residues long. For the CDR3, the DNA is TGCAGCGCCCTCCCAGGTGGGAGCGTCGGGGATACGCAGTATTTT. Amino acid sequence: CSALPGGSVGDTQYF.

The chain joins TRBV7-9 to TRBJ2-3; no definite D call. Germline values: CDR1 SEHNR, CDR2 FQNEAQ (reference sequence). The CDR3 totals 13 residues. V was clipped by 3 bases and J by 2 bases, with 6 bases between them. The CDR3 here is CASSLGFTDTQYF. The CDR3 DNA is TGTGCCAGCAGCTTGGGGTTCACAGATACGCAGTATTTT.

Note on this clone: Other DNA variants within this sample encode the same CDR3. The chain couples TRBV6-6 to TRBJ2-3; D is uncertain. Germline V gene sequence: CDR1 MNHNY, CDR2 SVGAGI (reference sequence). Trimming removed 6 bases at V and 0 bases at J, with 4 bases between. This CDR3 region has 12 residues. This CDR3 is CASRASTDTQYF. In DNA form, the CDR3 reads TGTGCCAGCAGGGCTAGCACAGATACGCAGTATTTT.

Notes on this clone: This clone may be a read error of a much larger clone one base away. The gene calls are TRBV7-2 and TRBJ2-1; the D call may be TRBD1 or TRBD2 (5 bases each). This CDR3 has 12 residues. Per germline, CDR1 SGHTA and CDR2 FQGNSA. Trimming left V 6 bases short and J 12 bases short, with 15 bases between. The CDR3 is CASRLDGAGQFF. As DNA, the CDR3 is TGTGCCAGCAGACTCGACGGGGCAGGGCAGTTCTTC.

CDR3 nucleotides: TGTGCCAGCTCACCCGGACAGAGCCACACCGGGGAGCTGTTTTTT. This encodes CASSPGQSHTGELFF. The chain combines TRBV18 with TRBJ2-2; D is possibly TRBD1 (6 bases). The CDR3 extends over 15 amino acids. Per germline, CDR1 KGHSH and CDR2 LQKENI. Trimming took off 3 bases at V and 3 bases at J, with 11 bases between the two ends. Combining the CDR3 with reference TRBV18 and TRBJ2-2 gives the whole variable domain NAGVMQNPRHLVRRRGQEARLRCSPMKGHSHVYWYRQLPEEGLKFMVYLQKENIIDESGMPKERFSAEFPKEGPSILRIQQVVRGDSAAYFCASSPGQSHTGELFFGEGSRLTVL.

The V and J genes are TRBV9 and TRBJ2-1; TRBD2 agrees at 9 bases. The trim removed 4 bases at V and 9 bases at J, leaving 14 bases unmatched. Looked up from germline, CDR1 is SGDLS and CDR2 is YYNGEE. The CDR3 runs to 16 residues. CDR3 bases: TGTGCCAGCAGCCCCAGCTCTAGCGGGACCTTGGCTGAGCAGTTCTTC. Translated, it gives CASSPSSSGTLAEQFF.

J is TRBJ2-7 and V is TRBV10-3; 9 bases fit TRBD2. Germline V gene sequence: CDR1 ENHRY, CDR2 SYGVKD. With 7 bases clipped from V and 2 bases from J, the junction kept 6 bases outside the gene matches. CDR3 length: 14 amino acids. The CDR3 spells CAINPSGATYEQYF. The CDR3 DNA reads as TGTGCCATCAATCCTAGCGGGGCCACCTACGAGCAGTACTTC.

The DNA for the CDR3 is TGTGCCAGCCAGGGCGTCCGACACTATGGCTACACCTTC. Its protein is CASQGVRHYGYTF. The chain carries TRBV5-7 and TRBJ1-2; weak D call: TRBD1 (5 bases). TRBV5-7 qualifies as an ORF whose function is uncertain. V gave up 7 bases and J gave up 3 bases, with 13 bases separating them. CDR3 length: 13 amino acids.

This clone was counted a few times. The CDR3 spells CASSLVILGYYNEQFF. The CDR3 bases are TGTGCCAGCAGCTTAGTTATCCTCGGATATTACAATGAGCAGTTCTTC. The V and J genes are TRBV7-9 and TRBJ2-1; D is unclear. CDR1 and CDR2 (germline): SEHNR, FQNEAQ (reference sequence). Deletions cut 1 base from V and 4 bases from J, with 14 bases between. The CDR3 totals 16 residues. The full variable domain, completed using reference TRBV7-9 and TRBJ2-1, is DTGVSQNPRHKITKRGQNVTFRCDPISEHNRLYWYRQTLGQGPEFLTYFQNEAQLEKSRLLSDRFSAERPKGSFSTLEIQRTEQGDSAMYLCASSLVILGYYNEQFFGPGTRLTVL.

This clone was recorded a few times. The sample carries other DNA sequences with the same CDR3. The chain joins TRBV29-1 to TRBJ2-7; 10 bases agree with TRBD2. The CDR3 runs 12 residues. V shed 2 bases and J 7 bases; nucleotides not matched to a gene: 2. Germline V CDR1 and CDR2: SQVTM, ANQGSEA. This CDR3 reads CSVERLAGEQYF. CDR3 DNA sequence: TGCAGCGTTGAACGACTAGCGGGTGAGCAGTACTTC.

The chain combines TRBV9 with TRBJ2-5, with 11 bases identical to TRBD1. Trimming took 4 bases from V and 5 from J; bases not matched to a gene: 10. Looked up from germline, CDR1 is SGDLS and CDR2 is YYNGEE. The CDR3 extends over 16 amino acids. The CDR3 reads CASSRRTGGVAETQYF. The CDR3, as DNA: TGTGCCAGCAGCCGCAGGACAGGGGGCGTTGCCGAGACCCAGTACTTC.

In its sample, this clone was seen a few times. The genes are TRBV9 and TRBJ2-3, with D hard to call. The CDR3 loop spans 12 amino acids. The germline V and J ends were trimmed by 4 bases and 5 bases, with 8 bases remaining between them. Germline CDR1 and CDR2: SGDLS and YYNGEE. CDR3 coding DNA: TGTGCCAGCAGCCCTCGCCTAGATACGCAGTATTTT. It specifies CASSPRLDTQYF. Full variable domain (outside the CDR3, taken from reference TRBV9 and TRBJ2-3): DSGVTQTPKHLITATGQRVTLRCSPRSGDLSVYWYQQSLDQGLQFLIQYYNGEERAKGNILERFSAQQFPDLHSELNLSSLELGDSALYFCASSPRLDTQYFGPGTRLTVL.

The rearrangement joins TRBV9 to TRBJ1-3, with D unclear. The V gene's germline CDR1 is SGDLS and CDR2 YYNGEE. Trimming removed 1 base at V and 8 bases at J, with 13 bases between. The CDR3 extends over 14 amino acids. The CDR3 DNA follows: TGTGCCAGCAGCGTAAGGAATAATGGGGACACCATATATTTT. Amino acids: CASSVRNNGDTIYF.

The chain combines TRBV5-8 with TRBJ2-1; 8 nucleotides align to TRBD2. CDR1 and CDR2 from the germline V gene are SGHTS and YDEGEE. CDR3 length: 15 residues. The V segment lost 0 bases and the J segment 5 bases; nucleotides outside the gene matches: 4. Here the CDR3 DNA reads TGTGCCAGCAGCTTGGCGGGACTAGGAAACAATGAGCAGTTCTTC. Residues: CASSLAGLGNNEQFF.

This clone showed up just a few times. The sample contains more than one DNA sequence encoding this CDR3. The chain combines TRBV7-2 with TRBJ2-5, with D perhaps TRBD1 or TRBD2 (6 bases each). CDR1 is SGHTA and CDR2 is FQGNSA in the germline V gene. The V gene lost 5 bases and the J gene lost 4 bases, with 17 bases spanning the gap. This CDR3 contains 15 residues. DNA of the CDR3: TGTGCCAGCAGCGGACGGGGGAAGGGGGGAGAGACCCAGTACTTC. Amino acid sequence: CASSGRGKGGETQYF.

In its sample, this clone was seen a few times. The chain carries TRBV29-1 and TRBJ1-1; D is possibly TRBD1 (5 bases). The germline V gene has CDR1 SQVTM and CDR2 ANQGSEA. V lost 8 bases and J 0 bases, leaving 13 bases between the germline ends. The CDR3 covers 13 residues. Written as DNA, the CDR3 is TGCAGCTCCAAGGACATCATGAACACTGAAGCTTTCTTT. This gives the protein CSSKDIMNTEAFF.

This clone was counted ten times or more. CDR3 in amino acids: CASSRPPDTQYF. CDR3 DNA: TGTGCCAGCAGCCGACCCCCTGATACGCAGTATTTT. The rearrangement uses TRBV9 and TRBJ2-3; D uncertain. Germline V gene sequence: CDR1 SGDLS, CDR2 YYNGEE. V dropped 4 bases and J dropped 6 bases, with 9 bases sitting between them. The CDR3 length is 12 residues.

The J gene is TRBJ2-5, the V gene TRBV29-1; TRBD1 matches at 7 bases. Trimming took 6 bases from V and 5 from J; bases not matched to a gene: 6. Germline assignment: CDR1 SQVTM and CDR2 ANQGSEA. This CDR3 is built from 12 residues. The CDR3 DNA reads as TGCAGCGTCTCGACAGGGCAGGAGACCCAGTACTTC. Its translation is CSVSTGQETQYF.

V and J are TRBV4-3 and TRBJ2-1, with TRBD2 matching over 8 bases. The CDR3 is 14 residues long. J was trimmed by 9 bases and V by 0 bases; bases with no gene match: 4. CDR1 is LGHNA, CDR2 YSLEER, per germline. The CDR3 nucleotides are TGCGCCAGCAGCCAAGATAGCGGGAAGGGTGAGCAGTTCTTC. Its translation: CASSQDSGKGEQFF.